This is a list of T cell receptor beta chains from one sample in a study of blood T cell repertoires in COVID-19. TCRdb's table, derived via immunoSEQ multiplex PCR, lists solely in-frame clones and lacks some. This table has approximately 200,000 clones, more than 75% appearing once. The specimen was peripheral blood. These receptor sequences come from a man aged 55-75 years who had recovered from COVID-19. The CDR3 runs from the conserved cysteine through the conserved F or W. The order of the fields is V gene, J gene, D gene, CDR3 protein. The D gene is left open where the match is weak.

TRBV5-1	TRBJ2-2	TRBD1	CASSSPGQYTGELFF
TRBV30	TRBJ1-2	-	CALDTFNYGYTF
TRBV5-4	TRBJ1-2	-	CASSLEGRLNYGYTF
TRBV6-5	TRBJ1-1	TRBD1	CASPRTGAGTEAFF
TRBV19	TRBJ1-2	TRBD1	CASRTSRDRVGYGYTF
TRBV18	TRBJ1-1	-	CASSPTDLNTEAFF
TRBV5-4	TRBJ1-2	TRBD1	CASSLGQGDQGYTF
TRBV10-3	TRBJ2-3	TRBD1	CAISPGTGNRGSSIKGDTQYF
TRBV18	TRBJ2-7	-	CASSPPSGTLSYEQYF
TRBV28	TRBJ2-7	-	CASSLVGEQYF